These 23 T cell receptor beta chains came from one sample sequenced in a study of T cell responses to AZD1222 COVID-19 vaccine listed by TCRdb under 2021. The time point label for this specimen denotes: baseline before first vaccination. The library relied on the immunoSEQ multiplex PCR assay. TCRdb took this table from immuneACCESS and kept in-frame rearrangements with V and J called. Such tables lack part of the clones; where checked against another copy, unresolved V genes explain under half of the gap, and the rest is unexplained. Recorded for this sample are about 100,000 clones; roughly 85% of them occurred a single time. The leading ten clones occupy roughly 6.3% of the sample. The starting material was peripheral blood, obtained on day 0 of AZD1222 vaccination. Receptors were obtained from an adult in good health.

This clone occurred once. This chain joins TRBV9 and TRBJ2-1, with D possibly being TRBD2 (6 bases). Germline CDR1 and CDR2: SGDLS and YYNGEE. The CDR3 consists of 13 residues. Trimming left V 0 bases short and J 10 bases short, with 11 bases between. The CDR3, as DNA: TGTGCCAGCAGCGTAGAGGCGGGGACCGAGCAGTTCTTC. Amino acids: CASSVEAGTEQFF. Together with reference TRBV9 and TRBJ2-1, the CDR3 gives the full variable domain: DSGVTQTPKHLITATGQRVTLRCSPRSGDLSVYWYQQSLDQGLQFLIQYYNGEERAKGNILERFSAQQFPDLHSELNLSSLELGDSALYFCASSVEAGTEQFFGPGTRLTVL.

J is TRBJ2-2 and V is TRBV18; 7 bases agree with TRBD1. The junction had 5 bases not matched to a gene; V was cut back by 3 bases and J by 4 bases. The germline CDR1 and CDR2 sequences are KGHSH and LQKENI. This CDR3 region has 15 residues. The CDR3 spells CASSPPGGFTGELFF. In DNA form, the CDR3 reads TGTGCCAGCTCACCGCCAGGGGGTTTCACCGGGGAGCTGTTTTTT.

The CDR3 protein is CATRTGLISYEQYF. The DNA for the CDR3 is TGTGCCACCAGGACAGGACTAATTTCCTACGAGCAGTACTTC. The V call is TRBV6-5, the J call TRBJ2-7; maybe TRBD1 (7 bases). This CDR3 has 14 residues. Germline lookup yields CDR1 MNHEY and CDR2 SVGAGI. V was clipped by 10 bases and J by 1 base, with 17 bases between them.

The chain has TRBV19 and TRBJ2-1; 7 bases fit TRBD1. The V gene end was trimmed by 4 bases and the J gene end by 9 bases; junction bases not matched to a gene: 15. The CDR3 spans 16 residues. The germline gives CDR1 LNHDA, CDR2 SQIVND (reference sequence). CDR3 DNA sequence: TGTGCCAGTAGTACCCCAGACAGGGTTCAATTGGGTGAGCAGTTCTTC. Translated: CASSTPDRVQLGEQFF.

The V call is TRBV5-1, the J call TRBJ1-4, with 9 bases fitting TRBD1. The CDR3 totals 15 residues. The germline V gene has CDR1 SGHRS and CDR2 YFSETQ. The ends lost 4 bases at V and 4 bases at J; junction bases unmatched: 5. The CDR3 nucleotides are TGCGCCAGCAGCGGGAACAGGGGGCTTAATGAAAAACTGTTTTTT. Its protein product is CASSGNRGLNEKLFF.

The chain's CDR3 is CASSLGPPTGGTEAFF. The CDR3 DNA sequence: TGTGCCAGCAGTTTGGGACCTCCCACGGGGGGCACTGAAGCTTTCTTT. This rearrangement joins TRBV6-6 to TRBJ1-1, with a weak D call TRBD1 (5 bases). From germline, CDR1 is MNHNY and CDR2 SVGAGI (reference sequence). Trimming left V 4 bases short and J 4 bases short, with 19 bases between. The CDR3 covers 16 residues.

This clone was picked up one time. This chain uses TRBV11-3 with TRBJ2-1; 14 nucleotides agree with TRBD2. CDR3 length: 16 residues. CDR1 is SGHNT and CDR2 is YENEEA in the germline V gene. V dropped 3 bases and J dropped 7; count of bases not matched to a gene: 5. The CDR3 region is CASSFQGLAGENEQFF. DNA for the CDR3: TGTGCCAGCAGCTTTCAGGGACTAGCGGGAGAGAATGAGCAGTTCTTC. Supplemented by reference TRBV11-3 and TRBJ2-1, the full variable domain reads EAGVVQSPRYKIIEKKQPVAFWCNPISGHNTLYWYLQNLGQGPELLIRYENEEAVDDSQLPKDRFSAERLKGVDSTLKIQPAELGDSAVYLCASSFQGLAGENEQFFGPGTRLTVL.

This chain joins TRBV5-6 and TRBJ2-3; maybe TRBD2 (6 bases). Germline V gene sequence: CDR1 SGHDT, CDR2 YYEEEE. The CDR3 covers 16 residues. V was pared by 4 bases and J by 0 bases, with 15 bases between. The CDR3 nucleotides are TGTGCCAGCAGCCCAAACTGGAGGGCTAGCACAGATACGCAGTATTTT. Translated, it gives CASSPNWRASTDTQYF.

This rearrangement joins TRBV2 to TRBJ1-1; 8 positions agree with TRBD1. The CDR3 is 14 residues long. Trimming cost V 3 bases and J 1 base; bases outside gene matches: 1. Germline CDR1 SNHLY, CDR2 FYNNEI. The CDR3 DNA reads TGTGCCAGCAGTGACGGACAGGGGAACACTGAAGCTTTCTTT. Protein product: CASSDGQGNTEAFF.

The CDR3: CASSYSEGEGNQPQHF. CDR3 bases: TGTGCCAGCAGTTACTCGGAAGGGGAAGGCAATCAGCCCCAGCATTTT. V usage is TRBV6-2 or TRBV6-3 and J usage is TRBJ1-5; D may be TRBD1 (5 bases). The CDR3 loop spans 16 amino acids. Germline values: CDR1 MNHEY, CDR2 SVGEGT. V was pared by 0 bases and J by 2 bases, with 11 bases between.

This chain connects TRBV5-1 to TRBJ1-2; 8 bases fit TRBD1. This CDR3 has 13 residues. The germline V gene has CDR1 SGHRS and CDR2 YFSETQ. The junction had 8 bases not matched to a gene; V was cut back by 5 bases and J by 8 bases. In DNA, the CDR3 is TGCGCCAGCAGAATACAACAGGGGGAAGGCTACACCTTC. Translated: CASRIQQGEGYTF. The whole variable domain, filled in from reference TRBV5-1 and TRBJ1-2, reads KAGVTQTPRYLIKTRGQQVTLSCSPISGHRSVSWYQQTPGQGLQFLFEYFSETQRNKGNFPGRFSGRQFSNSRSEMNVSTLELGDSALYLCASRIQQGEGYTFGSGTRLTVV.

The V gene is TRBV11-3, the J gene TRBJ2-7; no clear D gene. This CDR3 has 14 amino acids. Germline V gives CDR1 SGHNT, CDR2 YENEEA. The V end was cut by 4 bases, the J end by 2 bases, with 12 bases between. CDR3 protein: CASSSHPSTYEQYF. CDR3 in DNA: TGTGCCAGCAGCTCTCACCCCAGCACCTACGAGCAGTACTTC.

This chain connects TRBV7-8 to TRBJ2-7; maybe TRBD2 (6 bases). CDR1 is SGHVS, CDR2 FQNEAQ, per germline. V lost 2 bases to trimming and J lost 7 bases, with 15 bases between them. The CDR3 covers 14 residues. The CDR3 region has the DNA TGTGCCAGCAGCTTAATAGAGCAGGCGGGGGAGCAGTACTTC. This encodes CASSLIEQAGEQYF.

This chain connects TRBV15 to TRBJ1-2, with unresolved D. This CDR3 comprises 15 residues. From germline, CDR1 is LNHNV and CDR2 YYDKDF (reference sequence). The germline V and J ends were trimmed by 0 bases and 7 bases, with 15 bases remaining between them. CDR3 region: CATSRDLGAQAGYTF. CDR3 nucleotides: TGTGCCACCAGCAGAGACCTCGGTGCCCAGGCTGGCTACACCTTC.

The chain recombines TRBV6-1 with TRBJ2-1, with D uncertain. CDR1 is MNHNS, CDR2 SASEGT, per germline. V lost 2 bases and J 6 bases, leaving 14 bases between the germline ends. The CDR3 is 15 amino acids. CDR3 residues: CASSENTLGINEQFF. The CDR3, as DNA: TGTGCCAGCAGTGAAAACACCCTTGGGATCAATGAGCAGTTCTTC.

The chain employs TRBV9 and TRBJ1-1, with D tentatively TRBD1 (5 bases). This CDR3 is built from 13 residues. Germline CDR1 reads SGDLS; CDR2 reads YYNGEE. V was shortened by 0 bases and J by 3 bases, with 6 bases between the two germline ends. The CDR3 reads CASSVVGDTEAFF. The CDR3 DNA reads as TGTGCCAGCAGCGTAGTAGGGGACACTGAAGCTTTCTTT.

On this clone itself: The same CDR3 also results from other DNA sequences found in this sample. This rearrangement joins TRBV5-4 to TRBJ2-1; D unclear. The V gene's germline CDR1 is SGHNT and CDR2 YYREEE (reference sequence). Trimming shortened V by 0 bases and J by 0 bases, and 7 bases separated the two germline ends. The CDR3 spans 15 residues. CDR3 in DNA: TGTGCCAGCAGCTTGGATAGCAGCTCCTACAATGAGCAGTTCTTC. Protein product: CASSLDSSSYNEQFF.

The chain employs TRBV11-3 and TRBJ1-2; D unresolved. The CDR3 has 13 amino acids. Germline CDR1 reads SGHNT; CDR2 reads YENEEA. With 5 bases removed from V and 4 bases from J, the gap between germline ends came to 11 bases. Here the CDR3 DNA reads TGTGCCAGCAGCATGCCGGGAAGCTATGGCTACACCTTC. Translation gives CASSMPGSYGYTF.

The chain uses TRBV2 and TRBJ2-1; D may correspond to TRBD1 or TRBD2 (6 bases each). Per germline, CDR1 SNHLY and CDR2 FYNNEI. Trimming stripped 9 bases from V and 1 base from J, with 10 bases between. The CDR3 extends over 13 amino acids. The CDR3 DNA reads as TGTGCCAGTAAAGGGGGGTCCTACAATGAGCAGTTCTTC. Translating gives CASKGGSYNEQFF.

The genes are TRBV3-1 (or the pseudogene TRBV3-2) and TRBJ1-2; D ambiguous. Trimming shortened V by 0 bases and J by 6 bases, and 11 bases separated the two germline ends. Germline V gene sequence: CDR1 LGHDT, CDR2 YNNKEL (reference sequence). This CDR3 contains 14 residues. This CDR3 reads CASSQDARADGYTF. The CDR3 DNA is TGTGCCAGCAGCCAAGATGCCCGGGCGGATGGCTACACCTTC.

This clone was seen only a few times. DNA of the CDR3: TGCAGTGCTACACCAAGGGGGACCCAGTACTTC. This codes for CSATPRGTQYF. The chain links TRBV20-1 to TRBJ2-5; TRBD1 might be the D (5 bases). This CDR3 contains 11 residues. The V and J ends lost 4 bases and 7 bases respectively, with 10 bases between them. Germline V gives CDR1 DFQATT, CDR2 SNEGSKA (reference sequence).

The chain joins TRBV5-5 to TRBJ1-3, with 7 bases lining up with TRBD1. The germline V gene encodes CDR1 SGHKS and CDR2 YYEKEE (reference sequence). After removal of 2 bases from V and 2 bases from J, the junction contained 13 bases not matched to a gene. The CDR3 consists of 18 residues. The CDR3 DNA reads TGTGCCAGCAGCTTTGTGACAGGGCCTATCGCGACTGGAAACACCATATATTTT. It is translated as CASSFVTGPIATGNTIYF.

The V call is TRBV30, the J call TRBJ2-2; unclear D gene. This CDR3 contains 12 residues. Trimming shortened V by 0 bases and J by 6 bases, and 5 bases separated the two germline ends. From germline, CDR1 is GTSNPN and CDR2 SVGIG (reference sequence). The CDR3 loop reads CAWSVGPGELFF. The CDR3 DNA sequence: TGTGCCTGGAGTGTTGGGCCCGGGGAGCTGTTTTTT.